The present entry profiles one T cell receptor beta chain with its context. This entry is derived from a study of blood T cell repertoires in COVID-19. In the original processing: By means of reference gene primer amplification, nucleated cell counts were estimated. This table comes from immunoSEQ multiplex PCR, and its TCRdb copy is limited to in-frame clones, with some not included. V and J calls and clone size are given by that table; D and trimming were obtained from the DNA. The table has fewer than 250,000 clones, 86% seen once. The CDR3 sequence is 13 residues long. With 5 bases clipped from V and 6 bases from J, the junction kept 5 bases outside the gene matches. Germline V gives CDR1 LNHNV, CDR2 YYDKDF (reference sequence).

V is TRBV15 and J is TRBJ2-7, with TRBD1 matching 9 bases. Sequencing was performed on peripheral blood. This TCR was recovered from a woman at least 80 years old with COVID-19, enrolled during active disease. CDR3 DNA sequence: TGTGCCACCAGCGCCCGGACAGGGGTCGAGCAGTACTTC. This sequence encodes CATSARTGVEQYF.